This TCR beta chain comes out of a study of regulatory T cells in long-lasting Graves disease. As for the study in general: Graves' cases, newly diagnosed, had used antithyroid drugs under 3 months. Study observations and caveats: Persistent disease was associated with favored TRBV28 usage and with favored use of TRBJ1-2 and TRBJ2-5.

To make TCR beta libraries, researchers used iRepertoire HTBI primers and Arm-PCR of CDR3 regions. TCRdb re-called the multiplex PCR reads with MiXCR, one entry per CDR3 protein. Altogether roughly 250,000 distinct CDR3 sequences are present, roughly 18% being singletons, with the ten largest covering roughly 15%. CDR3 length: 16 residues. Germline V gene data show CDR1 as MNHNS and CDR2 as SASEGT. Trimming removed 6 bases from V and 8 bases from J; junction bases left unmatched: 14. The sample holds many counts of this clonotype. The antigen is unknown. Documented time point: newly diagnosed GD, antithyroid drugs for less than 3 months. Generation of the TCR library employed RNA extracted from PBMCs. These same records also appear under a second study, on T cells in Graves' hyperthyroidism and ophthalmopathy.

The gene calls are TRBV6-1 and TRBJ2-1, with 9 bases identical to TRBD2. The sequences come from peripheral blood mononuclear cells (PBMCs), collected at new diagnosis, from a patient treated with antithyroid drugs. The receptor's source is a woman in her thirties with Graves disease. The CDR3 DNA follows: TGTGCCAGCAGATCCTTAGCGGGGGCCTCCTTCTATGAGCAGTTCTTC. Its protein product is CASRSLAGASFYEQFF.